The 4 T cell receptor beta chains below all came from one sample that was sequenced in a study of CD8 T cells in ankylosing spondylitis. TCRdb independently ran MiXCR on the 5' RACE reads; one entry per CDR3 protein. The data hold approximately 45,000 distinct CDR3 sequences, with 8% to 13% observed a single time. What was sequenced was blood, either unsorted or a sorted T cell fraction (not recorded which). The receptors here all came from a male donor with ankylosing spondylitis or in good health (not recorded which).

This clonotype was picked up many times. This rearrangement joins TRBV5-1 to TRBJ2-1, with D tentatively TRBD2 (5 bases). V shed 4 bases and J shed 3 bases, with 8 bases lying between them. The CDR3 consists of 13 residues. Germline V gene lookup returns CDR1 SGHRS and CDR2 YFSETQ. CDR3 protein: CASSGELYNEQFF. The CDR3 DNA follows: TGCGCCAGCAGCGGGGAGCTCTACAATGAGCAGTTCTTC.

The table lists this clonotype with a few counts. J is TRBJ1-6 and V is TRBV19; no firm D call. CDR1 is LNHDA, CDR2 SQIVND, per germline (reference sequence). The length of the CDR3 is 17 residues. V lost 5 bases, J lost 8 bases, and 22 bases lay in between. DNA of the CDR3: TGTGCCAGTAGTCCAGTCGTGTCCAGCGGATACCATTCACCCCTCCACTTT. Its translation is CASSPVVSSGYHSPLHF.

This clonotype has a count of ten or more. The chain links TRBV11-2 to TRBJ1-1; no firm D call. The CDR3 totals 12 residues. CDR1 and CDR2 (germline): SGHAT, FQNNGV. Trimming left V 6 bases short and J 4 bases short, with 9 bases between. The CDR3, as DNA: TGTGCCAGCAGGCTGGTGGCCACTGAAGCTTTCTTT. It specifies CASRLVATEAFF.

This clonotype came up many times. The chain couples TRBV5-1 to TRBJ1-1, with 11 bases that match TRBD1. The CDR3 loop spans 15 amino acids. Trimming took 3 bases from V and 6 from J; bases not matched to a gene: 7. From germline, CDR1 is SGHRS and CDR2 YFSETQ. Here the CDR3 DNA reads TGCGCCAGCAGCTCGAGGGGACAGGGGGGCGCTGAAGCTTTCTTT. Residues: CASSSRGQGGAEAFF. The full variable domain, its missing parts supplied by reference TRBV5-1 and TRBJ1-1, is KAGVTQTPRYLIKTRGQQVTLSCSPISGHRSVSWYQQTPGQGLQFLFEYFSETQRNKGNFPGRFSGRQFSNSRSEMNVSTLELGDSALYLCASSSRGQGGAEAFFGQGTRLTVV.